The 29 T cell receptor beta chains given below trace back to one sample, sequenced in a study of cytomegalovirus exposure and HLA in healthy donors. Here immunoSEQ multiplex PCR was the method, and the copy in TCRdb shows in-frame clones only, minus some. The sample gives roughly 75,000 clones, approximately 96% of which show up once; 1.4% is in the top ten. The sample comprised PBMCs. The receptors come from a man younger than 35 in good health and CMV-seropositive.

The chain combines TRBV6-1 with TRBJ1-2, with 7 bases aligning to TRBD1. This CDR3 is 12 amino acids long. V lost 6 bases, J lost 8 bases, and 6 bases stayed unmatched. Germline values: CDR1 MNHNS, CDR2 SASEGT. The CDR3 loop reads CASSPTGNGYTF. The CDR3 coding sequence is TGTGCCAGCAGCCCGACAGGGAACGGCTACACCTTC.

The chain combines TRBV27 with TRBJ1-1; possible D gene TRBD1, 5 bases. The CDR3 sequence is 15 residues long. Germline assignment: CDR1 MNHEY and CDR2 SMNVEV (reference sequence). Deletions cut 6 bases from V and 3 bases from J, with 17 bases between. CDR3 coding DNA: TGTGCCAGCAGGTGGGAGGGGTTCAAGGACACTGAAGCTTTCTTT. This sequence encodes CASRWEGFKDTEAFF.

The chain couples TRBV6-5 to TRBJ1-1, with D possibly being TRBD1 (6 bases). Germline assignment: CDR1 MNHEY and CDR2 SVGAGI. The V gene lost 7 bases and the J gene lost 7 bases, with 19 bases spanning the gap. The CDR3 runs 14 residues. The CDR3 sequence is CASTSNREFGEAFF. The CDR3, as DNA: TGTGCCAGCACCTCCAACAGGGAATTTGGTGAAGCTTTCTTT.

This clone was counted a single time. DNA of the CDR3: TGTGCCTGGAGTCGCAGGGACGAGCAGTACTTC. Translation gives CAWSRRDEQYF. The chain combines TRBV30 with TRBJ2-7, with a tentative D call TRBD1 (5 bases). CDR3 length: 11 residues. Trimming took off 2 bases at V and 5 bases at J, with 7 bases between the two ends. Germline values: CDR1 GTSNPN, CDR2 SVGIG (reference sequence).

This chain uses TRBV10-1 with TRBJ2-1; unclear D gene. There are 14 residues in the CDR3. V was pared by 0 bases and J by 5 bases, with 8 bases between. Germline CDR1 is WNHNN and CDR2 is SYGVQD (reference sequence). CDR3 DNA: TGCGCCAGCAGTGAGTCGGCTACAGACAATGAGCAGTTCTTC. Translation: CASSESATDNEQFF.

This clone occurred once. The rearrangement links TRBV6-5 to TRBJ2-3, with 8 bases lining up with TRBD2. Unmatched junction bases numbered 3, after V lost 0 bases and J lost 4 bases. The CDR3 spans 15 residues. From germline, CDR1 is MNHEY and CDR2 SVGAGI. The CDR3 loop reads CASSYSPGGADTQYF. The CDR3, as DNA: TGTGCCAGCAGTTACTCACCGGGAGGGGCAGATACGCAGTATTTT.

This clone has just one count. This sequence joins TRBV4-1 and TRBJ2-7; the D is unclear. Trimming pared 1 base from V and 4 bases from J, leaving 8 bases between. The CDR3 is made up of 13 amino acids. In germline, CDR1 is MGHRA, CDR2 YSYEKL. CDR3 sequence: CASSQGTGYEQYF. The CDR3 nucleotides are TGCGCCAGCAGCCAAGGTACGGGTTACGAGCAGTACTTC.

The chain uses TRBV18 and TRBJ2-3, with a tentative D call TRBD2 (6 bases). The ends were cut back, 4 bases at V and 6 bases at J, with 20 bases in the middle. The CDR3 extends over 16 amino acids. The germline gives CDR1 KGHSH, CDR2 LQKENI. The CDR3 sequence is CASSQRIAEIGDTQYF. DNA for the CDR3: TGTGCCAGCTCACAGAGGATAGCGGAAATTGGGGATACGCAGTATTTT.

The genes are TRBV6-5 and TRBJ2-5; possibly TRBD2 for D (6 bases). The CDR3 totals 14 residues. Trimming shortened V by 6 bases and J by 5 bases, and 16 bases separated the two germline ends. Per the germline V gene, CDR1 is MNHEY and CDR2 is SVGAGI. The CDR3 protein is CASRPRLVSETQYF. As DNA, the CDR3 is TGTGCCAGCAGGCCCCGACTAGTCAGCGAGACCCAGTACTTC.

The chain combines TRBV27 with TRBJ2-3; D is possibly TRBD1 (5 bases). The CDR3 consists of 15 residues. The V gene lost 4 bases and the J gene lost 4 bases, with 15 bases spanning the gap. Germline V gene sequence: CDR1 MNHEY, CDR2 SMNVEV (reference sequence). The DNA for the CDR3 is TGTGCCAGCAGTTCTGCAGGGATCGGGTCAGATACGCAGTATTTT. It specifies CASSSAGIGSDTQYF.

The gene calls are TRBV9 and TRBJ1-1; D is undetermined. V was pared by 0 bases and J by 6 bases, with 12 bases between. CDR3 length: 14 amino acids. Germline V gives CDR1 SGDLS, CDR2 YYNGEE. Here the CDR3 DNA reads TGTGCCAGCAGCGTAGGGGCCCACGACGCTGAAGCTTTCTTT. Translated, it gives CASSVGAHDAEAFF.

The chain links TRBV2 to TRBJ1-4; no definite D call. V lost 6 bases and J 6 bases, leaving 8 bases between the germline ends. Germline loops: CDR1 SNHLY, CDR2 FYNNEI. This CDR3 comprises 12 residues. The CDR3 sequence is CASRGEDEKLFF. For the CDR3, the DNA is TGTGCCAGCAGGGGAGAGGATGAAAAACTGTTTTTT.

This rearrangement joins TRBV6-6 to TRBJ2-1, with D tentatively TRBD1 (6 bases). Between the trimmed V and J ends, which lost 5 bases and 7 bases, there was a span of 9 bases. Germline V gives CDR1 MNHNY, CDR2 SVGAGI (reference sequence). The CDR3 runs to 12 residues. The chain's CDR3 is CASSPTGNEQFF. DNA of the CDR3: TGTGCCAGCAGTCCCACAGGGAATGAGCAGTTCTTC.

As to this clone: Since no conserved phenylalanine or tryptophan closes the CDR3, a read error is the likely cause. The limits of the CDR3 on the DNA are not certain, so only TCRdb's listed CDR3 is given. V and J are TRBV4-1 and TRBJ2-7; the table's D call of TRBD1 was not tested on the DNA. Germline assignment: CDR1 MGHRA and CDR2 YSYEKL. The CDR3 spans 12 residues, counting both ends. The CDR3 here is CASSPVFRGPLR.

The chain carries TRBV19 and TRBJ2-2, with 12 bases matching TRBD2. The J segment lost 1 base and the V segment lost 10 bases, leaving 4 bases of the junction unmatched. This CDR3 has 15 amino acids. Germline V gives CDR1 LNHDA, CDR2 SQIVND (reference sequence). In DNA, the CDR3 is TGTGCCATTCTAGCGGGGGGGATGAACACCGGGGAGCTGTTTTTT. It translates to CAILAGGMNTGELFF.

V is TRBV30 and J is TRBJ2-3; D ambiguous. Germline lookup yields CDR1 GTSNPN and CDR2 SVGIG (reference sequence). Trimming took 0 bases from V and 5 from J, leaving 6 bases between them. The CDR3 has 12 amino acids. This chain's CDR3 is CAWSVVVDTQYF. The CDR3 coding sequence is TGTGCCTGGAGTGTTGTAGTAGATACGCAGTATTTT.

The V gene is TRBV25-1, the J gene TRBJ1-1; D not certain. The CDR3 has 13 residues. V was trimmed by 4 bases and J by 1 base, leaving 7 bases between them. CDR1 and CDR2 from the germline V gene are MGHDK and SYGVNS. The CDR3 loop reads CASSVGQNTEAFF. As DNA, the CDR3 is TGTGCCAGCAGTGTTGGCCAGAACACTGAAGCTTTCTTT.

This chain joins TRBV29-1 and TRBJ1-1; possibly TRBD1 for D (6 bases). This CDR3 comprises 13 residues. The V gene's germline CDR1 is SQVTM and CDR2 ANQGSEA. V lost 7 bases and J lost 1, with 13 bases in between. The chain's CDR3 is CSAAQGTNTEAFF. DNA of the CDR3: TGCAGCGCCGCCCAGGGGACGAACACTGAAGCTTTCTTT.

The chain combines TRBV7-2 with TRBJ1-3; 10 positions match TRBD1. This CDR3 contains 15 residues. The J segment lost 2 bases and the V segment lost 6 bases, leaving 4 bases of the junction unmatched. Looked up from germline, CDR1 is SGHTA and CDR2 is FQGNSA. CDR3 nucleotides: TGTGCCAGCAGACCAGGACAGGGGGCTGGAAACACCATATATTTT. This encodes CASRPGQGAGNTIYF.

The V gene is TRBV7-9, the J gene TRBJ2-2; D is perhaps TRBD2 (6 bases). The germline V gene has CDR1 SEHNR and CDR2 FQNEAQ (reference sequence). The CDR3 covers 16 residues. Between the trimmed V and J ends, which lost 0 bases and 4 bases, there was a span of 12 bases. In DNA form, the CDR3 reads TGTGCCAGCAGCTTAGCCGGGAGTACTCGCACCGGGGAGCTGTTTTTT. This encodes CASSLAGSTRTGELFF.

V usage is TRBV10-2 and J usage is TRBJ2-1; 10 nucleotides align to TRBD2. The CDR3 has 16 residues. V was clipped by 5 bases and J by 9 bases; unmatched bases: 13. The V gene's germline CDR1 is WSHSY and CDR2 SAAADI. The CDR3 region is CASSIVLAGAYGEQFF. The CDR3 region has the DNA TGCGCCAGCAGTATCGTCCTAGCGGGAGCATACGGTGAGCAGTTCTTC.

The CDR3 sequence: CASSVNQGNTEAFF. CDR3 DNA sequence: TGTGCCAGCAGCGTCAACCAGGGAAACACTGAAGCTTTCTTT. The V call is TRBV5-6, the J call TRBJ1-1, with D maybe TRBD1 (5 bases). This CDR3 region has 14 residues. Germline-derived CDR1 and CDR2 are SGHDT and YYEEEE. The germline V and J ends were trimmed by 4 bases and 2 bases, with 12 bases remaining between them.

The chain couples TRBV19 to TRBJ2-2, with 10 nucleotides matching TRBD1. This CDR3 is 15 amino acids long. Looked up from germline, CDR1 is LNHDA and CDR2 is SQIVND (reference sequence). V shed 6 bases, J shed 4 bases, and the junction held 5 bases outside the gene matches. The CDR3 coding sequence is TGTGCCAGTAGCCCGGGACAGGGGCGCACCGGGGAGCTGTTTTTT. This gives the protein CASSPGQGRTGELFF.

This sequence joins TRBV11-2 and TRBJ2-7; 7 bases map to TRBD2. With V trimmed by 5 bases and J by 1 base, 2 bases remained unmatched. This CDR3 comprises 13 residues. Germline lookup yields CDR1 SGHAT and CDR2 FQNNGV. The CDR3 DNA is TGTGCCAGCAGCCCGGGACTATCCTACGAGCAGTACTTC. Its protein product is CASSPGLSYEQYF.

The chain uses TRBV9 and TRBJ2-3; perhaps TRBD2 as D (7 bases). The CDR3 runs 15 residues. The V end lost 5 bases, the J end lost 5 bases, and 18 bases lay between the germline ends. The V gene's germline CDR1 is SGDLS and CDR2 YYNGEE. The CDR3, as DNA: TGTGCCAGCAGTCCCCATTCAGGGGAGGGAGATACGCAGTATTTT. Amino acid sequence: CASSPHSGEGDTQYF. The full variable domain, with the rest looked up from reference TRBV9 and TRBJ2-3, is DSGVTQTPKHLITATGQRVTLRCSPRSGDLSVYWYQQSLDQGLQFLIQYYNGEERAKGNILERFSAQQFPDLHSELNLSSLELGDSALYFCASSPHSGEGDTQYFGPGTRLTVL.

V is TRBV6-6 and J is TRBJ2-3, with D possibly TRBD1 on 5 matching bases. Trimming removed 4 bases from V and 2 bases from J, with 7 bases in between. The CDR3 covers 13 residues. Germline V CDR1 and CDR2: MNHNY, SVGAGI (reference sequence). CDR3 residues: CASSLDNTDTQYF. The CDR3 DNA sequence: TGTGCCAGCAGTTTGGACAACACAGATACGCAGTATTTT.

The chain links TRBV5-1 to TRBJ2-7, with a tentative D call TRBD1 (5 bases). Germline loops: CDR1 SGHRS, CDR2 YFSETQ. This CDR3 contains 13 residues. Trimming pared 0 bases from V and 2 bases from J, leaving 6 bases between. CDR3 protein: CASSLDRPYEQYF. The CDR3 DNA is TGCGCCAGCAGCTTGGACAGGCCCTACGAGCAGTACTTC.

The rearrangement links TRBV6-5 to TRBJ2-5; 8 bases map to TRBD2. Germline V gene lookup returns CDR1 MNHEY and CDR2 SVGAGI. The CDR3 runs to 14 residues. V lost 4 bases to trimming and J lost 5 bases; unmatched junction nucleotides: 6. The CDR3 region is CASSSGRARETQYF. The DNA for the CDR3 is TGTGCCAGCAGTTCCGGGAGGGCCCGGGAGACCCAGTACTTC.

CDR3 bases: TGTGCCAGCAGTGAAGTCACAGGGATTAACAATGAGCAGTTCTTC. Translated, it gives CASSEVTGINNEQFF. The gene calls are TRBV6-1 and TRBJ2-1, with D possibly matching TRBD1 (6 bases). V shed 1 base and J shed 5 bases, with 12 bases lying between them. The CDR3 has 15 residues. Germline V gene data show CDR1 as MNHNS and CDR2 as SASEGT.